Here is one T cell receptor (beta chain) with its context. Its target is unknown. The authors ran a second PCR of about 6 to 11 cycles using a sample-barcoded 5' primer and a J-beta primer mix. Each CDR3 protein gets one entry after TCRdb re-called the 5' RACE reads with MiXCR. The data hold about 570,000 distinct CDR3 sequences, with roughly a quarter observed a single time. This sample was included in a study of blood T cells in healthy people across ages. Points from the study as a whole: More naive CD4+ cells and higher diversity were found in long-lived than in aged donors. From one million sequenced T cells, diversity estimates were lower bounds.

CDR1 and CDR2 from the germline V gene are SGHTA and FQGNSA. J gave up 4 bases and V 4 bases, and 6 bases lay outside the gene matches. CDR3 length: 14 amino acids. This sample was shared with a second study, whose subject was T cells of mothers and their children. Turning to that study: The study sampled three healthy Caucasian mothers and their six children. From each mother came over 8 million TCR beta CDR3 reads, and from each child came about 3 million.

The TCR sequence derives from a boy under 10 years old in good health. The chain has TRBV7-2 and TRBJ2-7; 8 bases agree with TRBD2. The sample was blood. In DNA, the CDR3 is TGTGCCAGCAGCTGGGCGGGGGGCTCATACGAGCAGTACTTC. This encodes CASSWAGGSYEQYF.